This TCR beta chain is from a study of regulatory T cells in long-lasting Graves disease (dated by TCRdb to 2020 to 2023). Study-level background: Persistent Graves' disease meant more than 5 years of antithyroid drug treatment with TSH receptor autoantibodies that stayed positive. Persistent Graves' disease patients were compared with newly diagnosed Graves' disease patients by peripheral blood TCR sequencing and RNA sequencing. The study took place in China and was registered as a clinical trial. A total of about 35 samples underwent TCR sequencing, from 13 patients with persistent Graves' disease and 20 or so patients with newly diagnosed Graves' disease. Persistent Graves' disease patients in the clinical cohort had taken antithyroid drugs for about 9.7 years on average.

This clonotype was observed many times. What antigen it recognizes has not been identified. Per-base quality was not reported, and no clone a single base away is much larger than it. The library relied on multiplex PCR. TCRdb names Illumina HiSeq 4000 as the instrument used. CDR3 regions were amplified by Arm-PCR with iRepertoire HTBI primers to construct TCR beta libraries. Before sequencing, the PCR products went through gel purification. The study's own analysis went as follows. A total of around 66 TRBV and some 15 TRBJ segments were identified across samples and were used for gene usage analysis of CDR3 amino acid clonotypes. Filtered high-quality paired reads were merged into contigs using COPE and FqMerger. BLAST was used to align contigs to IMGT TRBV, TRBD and TRBJ reference genes, and CDR3 was defined according to IMGT. Highly expanded clones were defined as clonotypes with a frequency above 0.1%. Shannon entropy was used to measure repertoire diversity, and the Gini coefficient was used to measure V-J evenness. A clonotype was considered public if more than one individual shared it. The public reads were reanalyzed by TCRdb: fastp trimming at Q25, MiXCR alignment, in-frame beta chains only. Every distinct CDR3 protein forms one entry, paired with its most common genes and DNA. These V and J calls rely on TCRdb rather than the paper's analysis. The sample data list more than 650,000 distinct CDR3 sequences, and around 30% of these were observed just once. Together, the top ten hold 35% to 55% of the sample.

After removal of 6 bases from V and 0 bases from J, the junction retains 4 bases not matched to a gene. The CDR3 starts with the cysteine, ends with the phenylalanine, and has 14 residues. Only the CDR3 region is kept as DNA, spanning 42 bases read in frame from base 1. The germline V gene gives CDR1 as MNHNS and CDR2 as SASEGT. The meaning of the sample's time point label: persistent/refractory GD, antithyroid drugs over 5 years with positive TRAb. RNA was extracted from PBMCs in TRIzol for both TCR sequencing and RNA sequencing. The diagnosis of Graves' disease followed American Thyroid Association guidelines. Patients for the study were recruited at an endocrinology department in Xi'an, China. Each patient gave approximately 8.8 milliliters of peripheral blood, collected in an EDTA anticoagulant tube. Ficoll Paque Plus density gradient separation was used to isolate PBMCs, and no further T cell sorting was performed. An Agilent 2100 Bioanalyzer and agarose gel were used to assess RNA quality, and a NanoDrop 2000 was used to measure RNA concentration.

The paper's findings and limits, for the study overall: Persistent disease showed preferential use of TRBV28, TRBJ1-2 and TRBJ2-5, whereas newly diagnosed disease favored TRBV20-1 and TRBJ2-1. Persistent patients shared more public clonotypes among themselves (around 3,000) than newly diagnosed patients did (over 900). The study examined only peripheral blood because the primary lesion, thyroid tissue, could not be accessed. Sequencing and analysis were restricted to the TCR beta chain. Lower TCR Shannon entropy and fewer highly expanded clones were observed in persistent Graves' disease patients than in newly diagnosed patients, which suggested clonal expansion. As a limitation, the authors acknowledged that the small sample size may reduce accuracy.

This specimen consisted of peripheral blood mononuclear cells (PBMCs), obtained when the disease was refractory, from a patient treated with antithyroid drugs. The rearrangement joined TRBV6-1 to TRBJ1-2; TRBD1 fits 7 bases in the junction. This TCR derives from a female donor with Graves disease. Read as DNA, the sequence is TGTGCCAGCAGGCAGGGGGGAGCTAACTATGGCTACACCTTC. The resulting protein is CASRQGGANYGYTF.